This T cell receptor (beta chain) is drawn from a study of blood T cell repertoires in COVID-19. Study in general: From the United States, Italy and Spain came samples of acute and convalescent COVID-19. From T cells, B-cell-depleted T cells, or PBMCs came the material, which was cDNA or gDNA.

This clone was seen a handful of times. This CDR3 is built from 15 residues. Trimming cost V 5 bases and J 2 bases; bases outside gene matches: 8. Germline V gives CDR1 SGHTA, CDR2 FQGNSA. Under the authors' procedure: Reference gene primer amplification in the assay estimated nucleated cell counts. Method: immunoSEQ multiplex PCR; TCRdb's copy keeps in-frame clones and lacks some. V and J calls and clone size are as listed in that table; D and trimming were resolved from the DNA. This table has roughly 95,000 clones, around nine tenths appearing once. The sequence derives from a woman between 45 and 65 years old in a cohort sampled during active COVID-19. Sequenced input: peripheral blood. The chain employs TRBV7-2 and TRBJ2-7, with TRBD1 matching over 8 bases. The CDR3 DNA sequence: TGTGCCAGCAGCACGACAGGGGTGGGACCCTACGAGCAGTACTTC. Its translation: CASSTTGVGPYEQYF.